This T cell receptor (beta chain) is drawn from a study of shared clonotypes between healthy human individuals. In the study overall: CD8 memory received one plate per donor, CD8 naive two, CD4 memory three and CD4 naive three.

The CDR3 has 14 residues. CDR1 is SGHAT, CDR2 FQNNGV, per germline. The J segment lost 2 bases and the V segment lost 2 bases, leaving 2 bases of the junction unmatched. The protocol was immunoSEQ multiplex PCR, while the TCRdb copy is restricted to in-frame clones and leaves out a portion. The sample contains around 2.1 million clones, nearly 97% of which appear only once. The chain links TRBV11-2 to TRBJ1-1; 7 nucleotides align to TRBD1. The clonotype originates from a man younger than 35 in good health. The sample consisted of naive CD4+ T cells sorted from blood. Indicated subset: CD45RA+ positively selected. The CDR3 DNA reads as TGTGCCAGCAGCTTAACAGGGGAAAACACTGAAGCTTTCTTT. It translates to CASSLTGENTEAFF.